The entry that follows covers one TCR beta chain sequence. Libraries were prepared by immunoSEQ multiplex PCR; TCRdb keeps only in-frame clonotypes and omits some of them. The data show about 140,000 clones, with 76% seen just once and approximately 4.5% held by the top ten. This record belongs to a study of blood T cell repertoires in COVID-19. The CDR3 has 15 amino acids. Trimming shortened V by 4 bases and J by 0 bases, and 13 bases separated the two germline ends. Looked up from germline, CDR1 is SGHRS and CDR2 is YFSETQ. The TCR comes from a woman older than 75 with active or convalescent COVID-19. The genes are TRBV5-1 and TRBJ1-1; D remains ambiguous. Sequenced: peripheral blood. The CDR3 sequence is CASSAPRGMNTEAFF. In nucleotides, the CDR3 is TGCGCCAGCAGCGCACCCCGGGGAATGAACACTGAAGCTTTCTTT.